Below are 28 T cell receptor beta chains sequenced from a single sample in a study of cytomegalovirus exposure and HLA in healthy donors. PCR was performed using 60 Vbeta and 13 Jbeta primers. Only in-frame clones appear in the TCRdb table, and some are missing; sequencing was by immunoSEQ multiplex PCR. The sample holds about 170,000 clones, 85% seen once. Sequences were obtained from PBMCs. The receptors come from a boy aged 2-9 years in good health and CMV-seronegative.

This chain links TRBV7-9 with TRBJ1-2, with 8 bases that match TRBD1. The CDR3 has 13 residues. Germline CDR1 SEHNR, CDR2 FQNEAQ (reference sequence). J was trimmed by 8 bases and V by 4 bases; bases with no gene match: 6. The CDR3 nucleotides are TGTGCCAGCAGCTCGACAGGGGTGGGCGGCTACACCTTC. It is translated as CASSSTGVGGYTF.

The V call is TRBV30, the J call TRBJ1-6; D is perhaps TRBD1 (6 bases). CDR3 length equals 14 residues. V lost 2 bases, J lost 10 bases, and 15 bases lay in between. The germline CDR1 and CDR2 sequences are GTSNPN and SVGIG (reference sequence). The CDR3 DNA sequence: TGTGCCTGGAGTCTTCAAAGGGGGAACTCACCCCTCCACTTT. Translating gives CAWSLQRGNSPLHF.

Concerning this clone itself: One end of the junction varies from germline; a read error may be responsible. The V and J genes are TRBV29-1 and TRBJ2-7; 8 nucleotides agree with TRBD1. This CDR3 is 11 amino acids long. Germline values: CDR1 SQVTM, CDR2 ANQGSEA. The CDR3 DNA follows: TGCAGCGTTGAAGAATGGGACAGGCAATTCTTC. It codes for CSVEEWDRQFF.

The CDR3 DNA reads TGTGCCAGCAGTCCTCGGGGGTATCCCACTGAAGCTTTCTTT. Translated, it gives CASSPRGYPTEAFF. V is TRBV28 and J is TRBJ1-1; tentative D call: TRBD1 (5 bases). CDR1 and CDR2 (germline): MDHEN, SYDVKM. Trimming removed 5 bases at V and 4 bases at J, with 14 bases between. The CDR3 covers 14 residues.

CDR3 nucleotides: TGTGCCAGCAGGGAGGGTGGGGAGCAGTTCTTC. Amino acids: CASREGGEQFF. The chain links TRBV28 to TRBJ2-1; D possibly corresponds to TRBD2 (6 bases). Trimming pared 6 bases from V and 10 bases from J, leaving 10 bases between. The germline gives CDR1 MDHEN, CDR2 SYDVKM. The length of the CDR3 is 11 residues.

This clone appeared once. This chain links TRBV9 with TRBJ2-3, with TRBD1 matching 8 bases. Germline V gives CDR1 SGDLS, CDR2 YYNGEE. V shed 5 bases, J shed 0 bases, and the junction held 8 bases outside the gene matches. The CDR3 consists of 16 residues. CDR3 in DNA: TGTGCCAGCAGATCAGGGGGCCCCCTTAGCACAGATACGCAGTATTTT. It specifies CASRSGGPLSTDTQYF. The variable domain in full, completed from reference TRBV9 and TRBJ2-3, reads DSGVTQTPKHLITATGQRVTLRCSPRSGDLSVYWYQQSLDQGLQFLIQYYNGEERAKGNILERFSAQQFPDLHSELNLSSLELGDSALYFCASRSGGPLSTDTQYFGPGTRLTVL.

The rearrangement uses TRBV4-1 and TRBJ2-5; possibly TRBD2 for D (6 bases). The assigned J gene may be wrong: the sequence end matches TRBJ2-7 better. The CDR3 has 15 amino acids. Germline V gives CDR1 MGHRA, CDR2 YSYEKL. CDR3 in DNA: TGCGCCAGCAGCCCGGGGGAGCACACTCCCTACGAGCAGTACTTC. It specifies CASSPGEHTPYEQYF.

V usage is TRBV11-2 and J usage is TRBJ1-2, with D tentatively TRBD1 (6 bases). Germline CDR1 and CDR2: SGHAT and FQNNGV. The CDR3 spans 15 residues. Trimming removed 0 bases at V and 6 bases at J, with 14 bases between. DNA for the CDR3: TGTGCCAGCAGCTTAGATCAAGAGACAGGAGATGGCTACACCTTC. Residues: CASSLDQETGDGYTF.

This sequence joins TRBV7-9 and TRBJ1-2; D gene unclear. Germline CDR1 reads SEHNR; CDR2 reads FQNEAQ (reference sequence). V lost 1 base, J lost 7 bases, and 10 bases lay in between. The CDR3 has 13 residues. CDR3 in amino acids: CASSLVGGLGYTF. In nucleotides, the CDR3 is TGTGCCAGCAGCTTAGTCGGAGGTCTTGGCTACACCTTC.

The V gene is TRBV5-6, the J gene TRBJ1-5; 8 nucleotides align to TRBD1. This CDR3 contains 16 residues. Trimming took 1 base from V and 7 from J; bases not matched to a gene: 10. Germline CDR1 and CDR2: SGHDT and YYEEEE. The CDR3 DNA is TGTGCCAGCAGCTTGAATCACGGACAGGGAGGCCAGCCCCAGCATTTT. Translated: CASSLNHGQGGQPQHF.

V and J are TRBV2 and TRBJ1-1; D is unclear. The CDR3 runs to 13 residues. V lost 5 bases to trimming and J lost 2 bases, with 9 bases between them. The germline gives CDR1 SNHLY, CDR2 FYNNEI. In DNA, the CDR3 is TGTGCCAGCAGTATGCGGGTAAACACTGAAGCTTTCTTT. Amino acid sequence: CASSMRVNTEAFF.

This clone has only one observation. CDR3: CASRQGRYEQYV. Here the CDR3 DNA reads TGTGCCAGCAGACAGGGGCGCTACGAGCAGTACGTC. The V gene is TRBV6-4, the J gene TRBJ2-7; 7 nucleotides match TRBD1. V dropped 6 bases and J dropped 3; count of bases not matched to a gene: 2. CDR3 size: 12 residues. Per germline, CDR1 MRHNA and CDR2 SNTAGT.

The rearrangement uses TRBV19 and TRBJ2-7, with 8 positions matching TRBD1. Germline trimming cut 4 bases from V and 0 bases from J; bases unmatched to any gene: 8. The CDR3 has 16 residues. Germline CDR1 and CDR2: LNHDA and SQIVND (reference sequence). The CDR3, as DNA: TGTGCCAGTAGTACCCGGTCGGACAGGGTCTCCTACGAGCAGTACTTC. This encodes CASSTRSDRVSYEQYF.

V and J are TRBV27 and TRBJ2-1; possible D gene TRBD1, 5 bases. The CDR3 totals 15 residues. The V gene lost 3 bases and the J gene lost 4 bases, with 13 bases spanning the gap. Germline assignment: CDR1 MNHEY and CDR2 SMNVEV (reference sequence). The CDR3 is CASSFQGPRYNEQFF. The CDR3 DNA sequence: TGTGCCAGCAGTTTCCAGGGTCCGCGTTACAATGAGCAGTTCTTC.

This rearrangement joins TRBV7-6 to TRBJ2-1; no reliable D call. There are 12 residues in the CDR3. Deletions cut 1 base from V and 10 bases from J, with 8 bases between. Germline loops: CDR1 SGHVS, CDR2 FNYEAQ. CDR3 DNA sequence: TGTGCCAGCAGCTTAGGGGCCGGAGAGCAGTTCTTC. It translates to CASSLGAGEQFF.

The V gene is TRBV15, the J gene TRBJ2-1, with TRBD2 as a possible D gene (5 bases). V shed 0 bases and J shed 10 bases, with 16 bases lying between them. The CDR3 is 15 residues long. Germline V gives CDR1 LNHNV, CDR2 YYDKDF (reference sequence). The CDR3 coding sequence is TGTGCCACCAGCAGAGAGAGGGCCACAAGGAGAGAGCAGTTCTTC. Translating it yields CATSRERATRREQFF.

This rearrangement joins TRBV19 to TRBJ1-4; 7 bases match TRBD1. Germline CDR1 is LNHDA and CDR2 is SQIVND (reference sequence). The length of the CDR3 is 17 residues. V gave up 1 base and J gave up 0 bases; unmatched junction bases: 5. CDR3 amino acids: CASSIGGQTSTNEKLFF. The DNA of the CDR3 is TGTGCCAGTAGTATAGGGGGACAGACTTCAACTAATGAAAAACTGTTTTTT.

V gene TRBV14 combines with J gene TRBJ1-1; 8 nucleotides line up with TRBD1. CDR1 and CDR2 (germline): SGHDN, FVKESK. The CDR3 extends over 15 amino acids. V was pared by 0 bases and J by 6 bases, with 6 bases of the junction left unmatched. In DNA form, the CDR3 reads TGTGCCAGCAGCCAAGAAACAGGGGGTGTAGCTGAAGCTTTCTTT. Translation gives CASSQETGGVAEAFF. Drawing the rest from reference TRBV14 and TRBJ1-1, the complete variable domain is EAGVTQFPSHSVIEKGQTVTLRCDPISGHDNLYWYRRVMGKEIKFLLHFVKESKQDESGMPNNRFLAERTGGTYSTLKVQPAELEDSGVYFCASSQETGGVAEAFFGQGTRLTVV.

This chain uses TRBV2 with TRBJ1-1, with a tentative D call TRBD1 (6 bases). The length of the CDR3 is 13 residues. CDR1 and CDR2 from the germline V gene are SNHLY and FYNNEI. The germline V and J ends were trimmed by 6 bases and 8 bases, with 16 bases remaining between them. The CDR3 spells CASSLGGGLEAFF. The CDR3 DNA follows: TGTGCCAGCAGCCTTGGGGGGGGCCTCGAAGCTTTCTTT. The entire variable domain, with the rest obtained from reference TRBV2 and TRBJ1-1, is as follows: EPEVTQTPSHQVTQMGQEVILRCVPISNHLYFYWYRQILGQKVEFLVSFYNNEISEKSEIFDDQFSVERPDGSNFTLKIRSTKLEDSAMYFCASSLGGGLEAFFGQGTRLTVV.

The chain carries TRBV13 and TRBJ2-1; 12 positions agree with TRBD2. The CDR3 spans 13 residues. Losses at the gene ends were 7 bases for V and 7 bases for J; bases not matched to a gene: 2. Germline-derived CDR1 and CDR2 are PRHDT and FYEKMQ (reference sequence). The CDR3 DNA reads TGTGCCAGCACTAGCGGGGGGGCGAATGAGCAGTTCTTC. Translating gives CASTSGGANEQFF.

V and J are TRBV4-2 and TRBJ2-2; 14 nucleotides align to TRBD2. J was trimmed by 5 bases and V by 8 bases; bases with no gene match: 10. In germline, CDR1 is LGHNA, CDR2 YNFKEQ. CDR3 length: 17 amino acids. This CDR3 reads CASCDAGLAGDTGELFF. The CDR3 nucleotides read TGTGCCAGCTGCGATGCGGGACTAGCGGGAGATACCGGGGAGCTGTTTTTT.

This chain uses TRBV7-9 with TRBJ2-1; 14 nucleotides match TRBD2. The CDR3 contains 18 residues. V shed 5 bases and J 1 base; nucleotides not matched to a gene: 7. From germline, CDR1 is SEHNR and CDR2 FQNEAQ (reference sequence). The CDR3: CASSPGTSGRSSYNEQFF. The CDR3 DNA reads as TGTGCCAGCAGCCCGGGGACTAGCGGGAGAAGTTCCTACAATGAGCAGTTCTTC.

V and J are TRBV19 and TRBJ2-2; unclear D gene. This CDR3 is built from 11 residues. V was cut by 3 bases and J by 7 bases, with 3 bases left in between. Germline V gene data show CDR1 as LNHDA and CDR2 as SQIVND (reference sequence). The CDR3 DNA sequence: TGTGCCAGTAGTATGTACGGGGAGCTGTTTTTT. Translated: CASSMYGELFF.

This chain's CDR3 is CASSESRSDQETQYF. In nucleotides, the CDR3 is TGTGCCAGCAGTGAATCCCGTTCGGACCAAGAGACCCAGTACTTC. V and J are TRBV6-1 and TRBJ2-5; D uncertain. Per germline, CDR1 MNHNS and CDR2 SASEGT. This CDR3 is built from 15 residues. Trimming stripped 2 bases from V and 0 bases from J, with 10 bases between.

The genes are TRBV19 and TRBJ2-7; TRBD1 might be the D (5 bases). Germline values: CDR1 LNHDA, CDR2 SQIVND (reference sequence). The CDR3 consists of 14 residues. V was pared by 4 bases and J by 7 bases, with 17 bases between. This chain's CDR3 is CASSTPQGFREQYF. For the CDR3, the DNA is TGTGCCAGTAGTACACCCCAGGGATTCCGGGAGCAGTACTTC.

This clone was seen only once. The rearrangement joins TRBV6-5 to TRBJ2-7; D is perhaps TRBD2 (5 bases). CDR1 MNHEY and CDR2 SVGAGI come from the germline V gene. The CDR3 runs to 14 residues. The ends were cut back, 6 bases at V and 2 bases at J, with 14 bases in the middle. The CDR3: CASSHSLGAYEQYF. CDR3 in DNA: TGTGCCAGCAGCCATTCCCTGGGAGCCTACGAGCAGTACTTC.

The chain links TRBV11-2 to TRBJ2-1; 11 bases agree with TRBD2. Germline V lookup: CDR1 SGHAT, CDR2 FQNNGV. Unmatched junction bases numbered 5, after V lost 3 bases and J lost 4 bases. This CDR3 contains 16 residues. The CDR3 sequence is CASSFTTSGEYNEQFF. CDR3 coding DNA: TGTGCCAGCAGCTTTACGACTAGCGGGGAGTACAATGAGCAGTTCTTC.

The rearrangement uses TRBV19 and TRBJ1-1; 7 bases match TRBD1. J gave up 7 bases and V 5 bases, and 7 bases lay outside the gene matches. Per germline, CDR1 LNHDA and CDR2 SQIVND (reference sequence). CDR3 length equals 13 residues. As DNA, the CDR3 is TGTGCCAGTAGTTCGACAGGGAAGGGTGAAGCTTTCTTT. Translated: CASSSTGKGEAFF.